This TCR beta chain comes out of a study of cytomegalovirus exposure and HLA in healthy donors. The study's findings and limits: Later on, an analysis showed TCR association rates differing by HLA locus, with DRB1 the most and HLA-C the fewest.

It was with 60 Vbeta and 13 Jbeta primers that the PCR ran. The method was immunoSEQ multiplex PCR; TCRdb's version includes in-frame clones alone and lacks a portion of them. This sample has about 120,000 clones, with roughly 78% found just once. V was shortened by 6 bases and J by 1 base, with 18 bases between the two germline ends. The CDR3 runs to 16 residues. Germline V CDR1 and CDR2: MDHEN, SYDVKM. As for this clone: Its antigen remains unidentified.

The source is a woman aged 40 to 55 in good health and CMV-seronegative. Sequenced sample: PBMCs. The gene calls are TRBV28 and TRBJ1-1; no clear D gene. The CDR3 reads CASRGEIYAGNTEAFF. CDR3 DNA: TGTGCCAGCAGGGGTGAAATTTACGCAGGGAACACTGAAGCTTTCTTT.